This T cell receptor (beta chain) appears in the sequencing data of a study of T cell responses to AZD1222 COVID-19 vaccine. This clone occurred once. Its antigen remains unidentified. Findings and caveats of the study: Receipt of two AZD1222 doses was followed by a rise in Spike-specific TCR breadth and depth. Baseline antibody screening turned up just six seropositive AZD1222 recipients.

Repertoires were generated with immunoSEQ multiplex PCR, while TCRdb's copy carries only in-frame clones and drops some. Of under 150,000 clones detected, 88% appear once; the ten largest clones hold around 5.3%. The junction had 10 bases not matched to a gene; V was cut back by 6 bases and J by 4 bases. This CDR3 is 16 amino acids long. From germline, CDR1 is SNHLY and CDR2 FYNNEI. This receptor was obtained from an adult who received the AZD1222 COVID-19 vaccine. This chain connects TRBV2 to TRBJ1-5, with 9 bases lining up with TRBD1. The input for sequencing was peripheral blood, taken 28 days after the second AZD1222 dose. CDR3 region: CASRPRTGEINQPQHF. The DNA of the CDR3 is TGTGCCAGCAGGCCCCGGACAGGGGAGATTAATCAGCCCCAGCATTTT.